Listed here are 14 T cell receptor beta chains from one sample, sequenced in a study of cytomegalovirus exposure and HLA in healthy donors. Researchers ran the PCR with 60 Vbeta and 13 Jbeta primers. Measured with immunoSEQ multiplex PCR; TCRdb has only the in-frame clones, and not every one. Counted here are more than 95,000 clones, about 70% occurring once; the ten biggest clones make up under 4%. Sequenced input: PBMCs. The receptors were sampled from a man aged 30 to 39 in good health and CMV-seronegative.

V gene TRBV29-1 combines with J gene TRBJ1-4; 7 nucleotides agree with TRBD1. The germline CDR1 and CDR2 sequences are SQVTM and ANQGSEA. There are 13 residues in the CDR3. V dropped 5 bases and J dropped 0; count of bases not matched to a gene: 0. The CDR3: CSVQGATNEKLFF. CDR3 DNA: TGCAGCGTTCAGGGGGCAACTAATGAAAAACTGTTTTTT.

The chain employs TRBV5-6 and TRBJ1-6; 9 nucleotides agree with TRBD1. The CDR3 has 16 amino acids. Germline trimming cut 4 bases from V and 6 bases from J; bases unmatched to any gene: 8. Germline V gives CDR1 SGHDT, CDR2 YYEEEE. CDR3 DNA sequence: TGTGCCAGCAGCCCGGGACAGGGAAGGTTTAATTCACCCCTCCACTTT. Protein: CASSPGQGRFNSPLHF.

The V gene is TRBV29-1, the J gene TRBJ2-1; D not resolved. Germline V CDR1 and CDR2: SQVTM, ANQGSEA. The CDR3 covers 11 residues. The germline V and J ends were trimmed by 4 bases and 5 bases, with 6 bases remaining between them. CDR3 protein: CSVVLHNEQFF. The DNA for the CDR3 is TGCAGCGTTGTACTTCACAATGAGCAGTTCTTC.

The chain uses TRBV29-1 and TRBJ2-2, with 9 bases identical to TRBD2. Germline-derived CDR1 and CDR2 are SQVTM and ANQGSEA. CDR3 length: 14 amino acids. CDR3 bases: TGCGGCCTTGGGCTAGCGGGAAACACCGGGGAGCTGTTTTTT. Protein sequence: CGLGLAGNTGELFF.

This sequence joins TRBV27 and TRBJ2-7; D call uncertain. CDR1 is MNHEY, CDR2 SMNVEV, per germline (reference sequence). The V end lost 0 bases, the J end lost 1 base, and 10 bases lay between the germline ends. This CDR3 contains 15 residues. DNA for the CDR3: TGTGCCAGCAGTTTATCAACGGGTTCGTCCTACGAGCAGTACTTC. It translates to CASSLSTGSSYEQYF.

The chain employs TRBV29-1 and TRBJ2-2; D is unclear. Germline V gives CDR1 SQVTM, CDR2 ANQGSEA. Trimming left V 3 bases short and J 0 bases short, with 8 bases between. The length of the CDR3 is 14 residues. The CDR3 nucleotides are TGCAGCGTTGAGCTACTGGCGAACACCGGGGAGCTGTTTTTT. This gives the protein CSVELLANTGELFF.

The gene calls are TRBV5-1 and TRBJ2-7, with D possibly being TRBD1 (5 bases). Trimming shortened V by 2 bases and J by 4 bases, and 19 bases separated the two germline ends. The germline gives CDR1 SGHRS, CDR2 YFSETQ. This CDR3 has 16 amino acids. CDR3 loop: CASSLNVQGAKYEQYF. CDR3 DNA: TGCGCCAGCAGCTTAAACGTACAAGGGGCTAAGTACGAGCAGTACTTC. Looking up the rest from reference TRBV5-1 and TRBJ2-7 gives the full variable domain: KAGVTQTPRYLIKTRGQQVTLSCSPISGHRSVSWYQQTPGQGLQFLFEYFSETQRNKGNFPGRFSGRQFSNSRSEMNVSTLELGDSALYLCASSLNVQGAKYEQYFGPGTRLTVT.

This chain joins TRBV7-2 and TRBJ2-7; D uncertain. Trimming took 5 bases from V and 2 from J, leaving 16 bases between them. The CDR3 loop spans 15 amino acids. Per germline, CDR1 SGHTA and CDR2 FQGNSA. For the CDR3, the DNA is TGTGCCAGCAGCGTTTCCCAGGTTTGGACCTACGAGCAGTACTTC. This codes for CASSVSQVWTYEQYF. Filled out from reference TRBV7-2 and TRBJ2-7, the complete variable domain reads GAGVSQSPSNKVTEKGKDVELRCDPISGHTALYWYRQSLGQGLEFLIYFQGNSAPDKSGLPSDRFSAERTGGSVSTLTIQRTQQEDSAVYLCASSVSQVWTYEQYFGPGTRLTVT.

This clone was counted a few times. CDR3 sequence (DNA): TGTGCCTGGCTCCTGAACACTGAAGCTTTCTTT. It encodes CAWLLNTEAFF. J is TRBJ1-1 and V is TRBV30; D not certain. Trimming stripped 5 bases from V and 0 bases from J, with 4 bases between. Germline V gene lookup returns CDR1 GTSNPN and CDR2 SVGIG (reference sequence). The CDR3 extends over 11 amino acids.

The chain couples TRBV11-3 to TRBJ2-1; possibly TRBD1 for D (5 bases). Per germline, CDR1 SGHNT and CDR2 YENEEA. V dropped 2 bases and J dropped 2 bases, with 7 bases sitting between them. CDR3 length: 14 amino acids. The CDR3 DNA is TGTGCCAGCAGCTTAACAGGTGCCTACAATGAGCAGTTCTTC. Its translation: CASSLTGAYNEQFF.

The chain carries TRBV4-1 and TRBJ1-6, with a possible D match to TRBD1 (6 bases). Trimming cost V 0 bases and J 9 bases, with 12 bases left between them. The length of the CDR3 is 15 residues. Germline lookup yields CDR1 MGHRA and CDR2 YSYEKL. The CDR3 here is CASSQEPGGGSPLHF. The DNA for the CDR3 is TGCGCCAGCAGCCAAGAACCGGGAGGGGGTTCACCCCTCCACTTT.

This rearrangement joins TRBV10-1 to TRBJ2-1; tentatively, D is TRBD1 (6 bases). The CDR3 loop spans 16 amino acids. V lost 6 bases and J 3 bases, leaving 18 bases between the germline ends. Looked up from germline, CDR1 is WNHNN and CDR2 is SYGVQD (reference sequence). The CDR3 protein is CASRPGHRAFYNEQFF. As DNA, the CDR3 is TGCGCCAGCAGACCGGGACACCGCGCGTTCTACAATGAGCAGTTCTTC.

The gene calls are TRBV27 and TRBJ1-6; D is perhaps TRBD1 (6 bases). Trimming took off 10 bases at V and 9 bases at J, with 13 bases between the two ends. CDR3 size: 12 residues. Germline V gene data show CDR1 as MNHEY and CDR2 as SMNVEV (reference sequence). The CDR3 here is CATRRGGSPLHF. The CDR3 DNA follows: TGTGCCACACGCAGGGGTGGTTCACCCCTCCACTTT.

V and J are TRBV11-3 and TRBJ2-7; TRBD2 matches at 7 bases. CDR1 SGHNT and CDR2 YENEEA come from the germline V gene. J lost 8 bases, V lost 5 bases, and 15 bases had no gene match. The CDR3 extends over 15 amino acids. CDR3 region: CASSQRSVTREKQYF. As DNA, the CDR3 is TGTGCCAGCAGCCAAAGATCGGTCACGCGGGAGAAGCAGTACTTC.